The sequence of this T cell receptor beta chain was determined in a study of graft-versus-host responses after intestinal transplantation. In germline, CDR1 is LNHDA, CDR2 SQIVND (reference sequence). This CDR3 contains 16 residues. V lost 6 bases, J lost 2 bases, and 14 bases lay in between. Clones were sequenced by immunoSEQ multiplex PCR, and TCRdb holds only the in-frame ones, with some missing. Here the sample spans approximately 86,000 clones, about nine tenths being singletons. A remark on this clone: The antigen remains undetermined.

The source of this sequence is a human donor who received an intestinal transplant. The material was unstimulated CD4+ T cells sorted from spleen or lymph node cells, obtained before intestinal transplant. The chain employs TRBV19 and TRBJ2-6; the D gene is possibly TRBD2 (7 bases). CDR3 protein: CASRKWGGAGANVLTF. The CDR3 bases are TGTGCCAGTAGGAAATGGGGGGGCGCTGGGGCCAACGTCCTGACTTTC.